The 27 T cell receptor beta chains below all came from one sample that was sequenced in a study of control samples from healthy donors and cancer patients. Method: immunoSEQ multiplex PCR; TCRdb's copy keeps in-frame clones and lacks some. In the table there are just under 65,000 clones, about 82% of which are singletons. Material for sequencing was blood. The receptors shown here come from a man aged 35 to 55 in good health.

The chain uses TRBV7-2 and TRBJ1-2; the match to TRBD1 covers 9 bases. The CDR3 is made up of 15 amino acids. Per germline, CDR1 SGHTA and CDR2 FQGNSA. Losses at the gene ends were 0 bases for V and 4 bases for J; bases not matched to a gene: 3. The CDR3 nucleotides are TGTGCCAGCAGCTTAGCTATGACAGGGGGCTATGGCTACACCTTC. Protein product: CASSLAMTGGYGYTF.

V gene TRBV4-2 combines with J gene TRBJ1-1, with D tentatively TRBD1 (5 bases). Germline CDR1 and CDR2: LGHNA and YNFKEQ. The CDR3 runs to 13 residues. The V and J ends lost 4 bases and 4 bases respectively, with 10 bases between them. CDR3 sequence (DNA): TGTGCCAGCAGCCCCGGGGGGTTCACTGAAGCTTTCTTT. Its translation: CASSPGGFTEAFF.

The rearrangement links TRBV24-1 to TRBJ2-2; 8 nucleotides align to TRBD2. The CDR3 extends over 17 amino acids. In germline, CDR1 is KGHDR, CDR2 SFDVKD. With 0 bases clipped from V and 1 base from J, the junction kept 3 bases outside the gene matches. The CDR3 region has the DNA TGTGCCACCAGTGATTTGCGGGGGGGGATGAACACCGGGGAGCTGTTTTTT. Its protein is CATSDLRGGMNTGELFF.

The chain recombines TRBV7-2 with TRBJ2-7; 9 bases are shared with TRBD2. From germline, CDR1 is SGHTA and CDR2 FQGNSA. This CDR3 comprises 14 residues. V shed 4 bases, J shed 2 bases, and the junction held 3 bases outside the gene matches. The CDR3 DNA follows: TGTGCCAGCAGCTATAGCGGGGGAACCTACGAGCAGTACTTC. Translation gives CASSYSGGTYEQYF. The complete variable domain, with remaining parts taken from reference TRBV7-2 and TRBJ2-7, reads GAGVSQSPSNKVTEKGKDVELRCDPISGHTALYWYRQSLGQGLEFLIYFQGNSAPDKSGLPSDRFSAERTGGSVSTLTIQRTQQEDSAVYLCASSYSGGTYEQYFGPGTRLTVT.

With respect to this clone: Within the sample, other DNA sequences also encode this same CDR3. V is TRBV5-1 and J is TRBJ1-3; tentatively, D is TRBD1 (5 bases). V was cut by 0 bases and J by 1 base, with 5 bases left in between. CDR1 is SGHRS, CDR2 YFSETQ, per germline. The CDR3 loop spans 14 amino acids. As DNA, the CDR3 is TGCGCCAGCAGCTTGGCAGGGTCTGGAAACACCATATATTTT. It is translated as CASSLAGSGNTIYF.

The J gene is TRBJ2-2, the V gene TRBV2; 8 nucleotides align to TRBD1. The CDR3 contains 14 residues. Germline V CDR1 and CDR2: SNHLY, FYNNEI. The V gene end was trimmed by 6 bases and the J gene end by 5 bases; junction bases not matched to a gene: 5. The CDR3 loop reads CASRSDRATGELFF. DNA of the CDR3: TGTGCCAGCAGATCGGACAGGGCTACCGGGGAGCTGTTTTTT. Filled out from reference TRBV2 and TRBJ2-2, the complete variable domain reads EPEVTQTPSHQVTQMGQEVILRCVPISNHLYFYWYRQILGQKVEFLVSFYNNEISEKSEIFDDQFSVERPDGSNFTLKIRSTKLEDSAMYFCASRSDRATGELFFGEGSRLTVL.

The chain has TRBV6-5 and TRBJ1-2; a possible D gene is TRBD1 (5 bases). Germline V gene sequence: CDR1 MNHEY, CDR2 SVGAGI. Trimming stripped 6 bases from V and 10 bases from J, with 12 bases between. The CDR3 is 11 amino acids. CDR3 loop: CASSSGQFYTF. The CDR3 DNA sequence: TGTGCCAGCAGCTCCGGACAATTCTACACCTTC.

The gene calls are TRBV6-5 and TRBJ2-7; 8 nucleotides agree with TRBD1. Germline trimming cut 6 bases from V and 0 bases from J; bases unmatched to any gene: 7. The length of the CDR3 is 15 residues. Germline-derived CDR1 and CDR2 are MNHEY and SVGAGI. CDR3 nucleotide sequence: TGTGCCAGCAGCCAGACAGGGGAGGCCTCCTACGAGCAGTACTTC. Translation: CASSQTGEASYEQYF.

The chain is built from TRBV10-2 and TRBJ1-5; D may be TRBD1 (5 bases). V was pared by 3 bases and J by 4 bases, with 13 bases between. Germline assignment: CDR1 WSHSY and CDR2 SAAADI. The CDR3 has 15 amino acids. CDR3 sequence: CASSDHRTVNQPQHF. The CDR3 DNA reads as TGCGCCAGCAGTGATCACAGGACGGTTAATCAGCCCCAGCATTTT.

This clone was counted at least ten times. The rearrangement uses TRBV6-5 and TRBJ1-5; tentatively, D is TRBD1 (5 bases). CDR1 MNHEY and CDR2 SVGAGI come from the germline V gene. Trimming stripped 6 bases from V and 2 bases from J, with 11 bases between. The CDR3 is 14 amino acids. The CDR3 DNA reads as TGTGCCAGCAGCACCGGGACCCGCAATCAGCCCCAGCATTTT. This gives the protein CASSTGTRNQPQHF.

The V call is TRBV29-1, the J call TRBJ1-1; D is uncertain. Trimming removed 3 bases from V and 4 bases from J, with 6 bases in between. Looked up from germline, CDR1 is SQVTM and CDR2 is ANQGSEA. This CDR3 is built from 11 residues. This CDR3 is CSVDSFTEAFF. The DNA for the CDR3 is TGCAGCGTTGACAGTTTCACTGAAGCTTTCTTT.

This chain links TRBV28 with TRBJ1-1; 9 positions match TRBD1. Germline CDR1 MDHEN, CDR2 SYDVKM. V shed 5 bases, J shed 10 bases, and the junction held 11 bases outside the gene matches. The CDR3 consists of 14 residues. The CDR3 nucleotides read TGTGCCAGCAGTCCGGTACAGGGGGCGCGTAGAGCTTTCTTT. This gives the protein CASSPVQGARRAFF.

CDR3: CAWSVIGAYEQYF. CDR3 sequence (DNA): TGTGCCTGGAGTGTAATAGGGGCCTACGAGCAGTACTTC. The chain links TRBV30 to TRBJ2-7; D might be TRBD1 (5 bases). This CDR3 is built from 13 residues. The germline V gene encodes CDR1 GTSNPN and CDR2 SVGIG (reference sequence). The V and J ends lost 0 bases and 2 bases respectively, with 8 bases between them.

J is TRBJ2-4 and V is TRBV5-1; possible D gene TRBD2, 5 bases. Germline V gene data show CDR1 as SGHRS and CDR2 as YFSETQ. CDR3 length: 14 amino acids. Trimming stripped 4 bases from V and 3 bases from J, with 11 bases between. CDR3 protein: CASSLSEGKNIQYF. CDR3 sequence (DNA): TGCGCCAGCAGCCTGAGTGAGGGCAAAAACATTCAGTACTTC.

The CDR3 protein is CASSVRSDADTQYF. CDR3 bases: TGTGCCAGCAGCGTACGGTCAGATGCAGATACGCAGTATTTT. This sequence joins TRBV9 and TRBJ2-3; no definite D call. Deletions cut 1 base from V and 4 bases from J, with 10 bases between. This CDR3 is built from 14 residues. Germline values: CDR1 SGDLS, CDR2 YYNGEE.

The J gene is TRBJ1-2, the V gene TRBV5-6; D is unclear. V was shortened by 0 bases and J by 0 bases, with 12 bases between the two germline ends. The CDR3 spans 16 residues. Germline CDR1 is SGHDT and CDR2 is YYEEEE. The CDR3 here is CASSLGLDLANYGYTF. In DNA, the CDR3 is TGTGCCAGCAGCTTGGGGCTGGATTTGGCTAACTATGGCTACACCTTC.

The J gene is TRBJ1-5, the V gene TRBV28, with D possibly being TRBD1 (6 bases). The germline V gene has CDR1 MDHEN and CDR2 SYDVKM. The ends were cut back, 6 bases at V and 0 bases at J, with 12 bases in the middle. The CDR3 loop spans 15 amino acids. The DNA for the CDR3 is TGTGCCAGCAGGATCATCAGGGGTAGCAATCAGCCCCAGCATTTT. Protein sequence: CASRIIRGSNQPQHF.

The chain uses TRBV23-1 and TRBJ2-7; 8 bases match TRBD1. TRBV23-1 has ORF status, its function being uncertain. The length of the CDR3 is 15 residues. Trimming cost V 6 bases and J 0 bases; bases outside gene matches: 7. The CDR3: CASRPGTGDSYEQYF. The CDR3 DNA sequence: TGCGCCAGCAGACCAGGGACAGGCGACTCCTACGAGCAGTACTTC.

This chain's CDR3 is CASKDRGSTDTQYF. In DNA form, the CDR3 reads TGTGCCAGCAAGGACAGGGGGAGCACAGATACGCAGTATTTT. This sequence joins TRBV19 and TRBJ2-3, with TRBD1 identical over 10 bases. This CDR3 comprises 14 residues. The junction had 3 bases not matched to a gene; V was cut back by 9 bases and J by 0 bases. Germline lookup yields CDR1 LNHDA and CDR2 SQIVND (reference sequence). The complete variable domain, with remaining parts taken from reference TRBV19 and TRBJ2-3, reads DGGITQSPKYLFRKEGQNVTLSCEQNLNHDAMYWYRQDPGQGLRLIYYSQIVNDFQKGDIAEGYSVSREKKESFPLTVTSAQKNPTAFYLCASKDRGSTDTQYFGPGTRLTVL.

CDR3 nucleotide sequence: TGCAGCGTTGAGGACAGGTCCTATGGCTACACCTTC. It encodes CSVEDRSYGYTF. The genes are TRBV29-1 and TRBJ1-2, with 7 bases aligning to TRBD1. This CDR3 comprises 12 residues. CDR1 SQVTM and CDR2 ANQGSEA come from the germline V gene. The trim removed 3 bases at V and 4 bases at J, leaving 2 bases unmatched.

The chain carries TRBV3-1 (or the pseudogene TRBV3-2) and TRBJ2-3; 12 bases map to TRBD2. The CDR3 covers 17 residues. Germline assignment: CDR1 LGHDT and CDR2 YNNKEL (reference sequence). The trim removed 1 base at V and 2 bases at J, leaving 4 bases unmatched. The CDR3 here is CASSQALAGGFTDTQYF. CDR3 DNA sequence: TGTGCCAGCAGCCAAGCCCTAGCGGGAGGGTTCACAGATACGCAGTATTTT.

V usage is TRBV27 and J usage is TRBJ1-1; D is undetermined. Between the trimmed V and J ends, which lost 6 bases and 5 bases, there was a span of 25 bases. Germline CDR1 reads MNHEY; CDR2 reads SMNVEV (reference sequence). This CDR3 has 17 amino acids. CDR3 nucleotides: TGTGCCAGCAGCCCACTACCAGGTACAGAACCAGATACTGAAGCTTTCTTT. Translating gives CASSPLPGTEPDTEAFF.

V gene TRBV7-8 combines with J gene TRBJ2-1, with TRBD2 identical over 10 bases. This CDR3 is built from 12 residues. The ends lost 5 bases at V and 10 bases at J; junction bases unmatched: 2. The germline gives CDR1 SGHVS, CDR2 FQNEAQ. The CDR3 loop reads CASSRGLAEQFF. CDR3 nucleotides: TGTGCCAGCAGCCGGGGACTAGCGGAGCAGTTCTTC.

The CDR3 DNA reads TGCAGTGCTAGTGGGGTTAGCTATGGCTACACCTTC. Encoded protein: CSASGVSYGYTF. The genes are TRBV20-1 and TRBJ1-2; D gene unclear. Per germline, CDR1 DFQATT and CDR2 SNEGSKA (reference sequence). This CDR3 comprises 12 residues. Trimming pared 3 bases from V and 4 bases from J, leaving 9 bases between.

The rearrangement links TRBV9 to TRBJ1-6, with D uncertain. Trimming took 7 bases from V and 1 from J, leaving 12 bases between them. This CDR3 has 15 residues. Germline V gene lookup returns CDR1 SGDLS and CDR2 YYNGEE. The CDR3 sequence: CASGQMNSYNSPLHF. CDR3 sequence (DNA): TGTGCCAGCGGCCAGATGAATTCCTATAATTCACCCCTCCACTTT.

This clone has a handful of counts. This chain uses TRBV29-1 with TRBJ2-2; D may be TRBD1 or TRBD2 (5 bases each). The CDR3 contains 15 residues. V was cut by 4 bases and J by 2 bases, with 14 bases left in between. Germline V gene sequence: CDR1 SQVTM, CDR2 ANQGSEA. In DNA form, the CDR3 reads TGCAGCGTTGTTCCCGGGGCAACTAACACCGGGGAGCTGTTTTTT. Amino acid sequence: CSVVPGATNTGELFF.

The rearrangement links TRBV28 to TRBJ2-3, with TRBD2 matching 7 bases. The CDR3 contains 15 residues. J gave up 8 bases and V 5 bases, and 13 bases lay outside the gene matches. CDR1 MDHEN and CDR2 SYDVKM come from the germline V gene. The CDR3 DNA reads TGTGCCAGCAGTCCCACCCTGGGAGGGCCAGGTACGCAGTATTTT. Its protein product is CASSPTLGGPGTQYF.